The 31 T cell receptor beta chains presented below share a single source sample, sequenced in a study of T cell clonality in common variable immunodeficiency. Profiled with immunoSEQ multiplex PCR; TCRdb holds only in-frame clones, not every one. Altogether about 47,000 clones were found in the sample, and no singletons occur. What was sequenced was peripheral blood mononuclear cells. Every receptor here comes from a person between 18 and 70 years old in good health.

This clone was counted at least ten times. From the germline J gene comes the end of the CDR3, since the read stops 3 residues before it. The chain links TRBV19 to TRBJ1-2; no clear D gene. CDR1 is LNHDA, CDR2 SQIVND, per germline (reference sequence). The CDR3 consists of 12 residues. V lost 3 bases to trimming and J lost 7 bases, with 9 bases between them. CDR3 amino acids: CASSIGGGGYTF. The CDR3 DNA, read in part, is TGTGCCAGTAGTATTGGTGGCGGTGGC.

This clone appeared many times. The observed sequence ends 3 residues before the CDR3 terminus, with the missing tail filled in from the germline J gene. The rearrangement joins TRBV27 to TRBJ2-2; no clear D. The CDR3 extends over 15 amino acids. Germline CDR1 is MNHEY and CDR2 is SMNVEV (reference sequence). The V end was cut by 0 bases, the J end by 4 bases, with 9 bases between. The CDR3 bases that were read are TGTGCCAGCAGTTTATCGAGTACGGGCACCGGGGAG. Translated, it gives CASSLSSTGTGE. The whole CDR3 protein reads CASSLSSTGTGELFF.

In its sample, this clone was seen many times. The CDR3 protein is CSARAGQKHYEQYF. The CDR3 bases that were read are TGCAGTGCTAGAGCGGGACAGAAACACTACGAG. J is TRBJ2-7 and V is TRBV20-1; 7 nucleotides match TRBD1. Read sequence stops 3 residues before the CDR3 end, and the germline J gene provides the missing end. Unmatched junction bases numbered 6, after V lost 1 base and J lost 3 bases. The length of the CDR3 is 14 residues. CDR1 is DFQATT and CDR2 is SNEGSKA in the germline V gene (reference sequence).

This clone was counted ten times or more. The DNA read from the CDR3 is TGTGCCAGTAGTCAGGCACAGATCACCGGGGAG. Translation gives CASSQAQITGE. From start to end, the CDR3 is CASSQAQITGELFF. The gene calls are TRBV19 and TRBJ2-2; D call uncertain. The CDR3 end is not reached by the read, which stops 3 residues before it; the germline J gene fills it in. Germline assignment: CDR1 LNHDA and CDR2 SQIVND (reference sequence). V lost 5 bases and J 4 bases, leaving 11 bases between the germline ends. The length of the CDR3 is 14 residues.

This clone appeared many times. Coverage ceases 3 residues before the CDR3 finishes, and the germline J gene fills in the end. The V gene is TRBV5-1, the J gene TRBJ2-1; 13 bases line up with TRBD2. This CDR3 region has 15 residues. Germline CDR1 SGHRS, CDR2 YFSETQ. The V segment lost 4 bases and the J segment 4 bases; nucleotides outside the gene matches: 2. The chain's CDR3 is CASSPGLAGYNEQFF. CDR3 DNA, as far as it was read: TGCGCCAGCAGCCCGGGACTAGCGGGGTACAATGAG.

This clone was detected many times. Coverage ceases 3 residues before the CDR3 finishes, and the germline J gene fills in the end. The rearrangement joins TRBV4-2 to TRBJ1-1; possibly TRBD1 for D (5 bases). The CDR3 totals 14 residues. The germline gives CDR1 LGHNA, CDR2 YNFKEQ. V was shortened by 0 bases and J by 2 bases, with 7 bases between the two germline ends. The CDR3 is CASSQDRDNTEAFF. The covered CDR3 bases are TGTGCCAGCAGCCAAGACAGGGATAACACTGAA.

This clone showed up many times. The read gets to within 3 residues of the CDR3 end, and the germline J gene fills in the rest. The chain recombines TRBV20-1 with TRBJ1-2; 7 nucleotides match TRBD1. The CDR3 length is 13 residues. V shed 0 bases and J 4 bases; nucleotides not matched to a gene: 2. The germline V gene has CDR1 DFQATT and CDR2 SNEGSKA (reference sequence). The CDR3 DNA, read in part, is TGCAGTGCTAGAGAAGGACAGGTCTATGGC. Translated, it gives CSAREGQVYG. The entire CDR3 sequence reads CSAREGQVYGYTF.

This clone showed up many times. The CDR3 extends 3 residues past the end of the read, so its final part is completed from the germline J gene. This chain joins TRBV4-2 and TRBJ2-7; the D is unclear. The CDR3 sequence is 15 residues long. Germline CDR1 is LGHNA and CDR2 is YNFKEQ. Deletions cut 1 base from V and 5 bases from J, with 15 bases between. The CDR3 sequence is CASSQAQQHGHEQYF. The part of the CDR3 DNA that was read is TGTGCCAGCAGCCAAGCTCAACAGCATGGCCACGAG.

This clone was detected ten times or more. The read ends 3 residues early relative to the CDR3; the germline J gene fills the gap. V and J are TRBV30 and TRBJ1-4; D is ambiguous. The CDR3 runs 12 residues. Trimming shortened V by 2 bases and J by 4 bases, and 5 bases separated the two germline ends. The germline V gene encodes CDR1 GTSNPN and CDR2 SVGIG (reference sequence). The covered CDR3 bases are TGTGCCTGGAGTATTCATAATGAAAAA. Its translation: CAWSIHNEK. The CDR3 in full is CAWSIHNEKLFF.

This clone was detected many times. CDR3 bases read: TGCAGTGCTAGTTTAGCGGGGGCCATAGCCAAAAACATT. It codes for CSASLAGAIAKNI. In full, the CDR3 reads CSASLAGAIAKNIQYF. This sequence joins TRBV20-1 and TRBJ2-4; TRBD2 matches at 9 bases. The DNA ends 3 residues before the CDR3 does, and the rest of the CDR3 is filled in from the germline J gene. The CDR3 sequence is 16 residues long. V was clipped by 3 bases and J by 0 bases; unmatched bases: 6. CDR1 is DFQATT, CDR2 SNEGSKA, per germline (reference sequence).

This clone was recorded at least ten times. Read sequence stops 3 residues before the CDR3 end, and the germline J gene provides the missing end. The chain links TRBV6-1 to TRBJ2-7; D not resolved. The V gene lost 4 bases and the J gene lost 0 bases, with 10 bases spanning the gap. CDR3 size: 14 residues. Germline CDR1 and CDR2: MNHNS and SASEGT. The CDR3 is CASSVDWSSYEQYF. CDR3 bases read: TGTGCCAGCAGTGTAGACTGGAGCTCCTACGAG.

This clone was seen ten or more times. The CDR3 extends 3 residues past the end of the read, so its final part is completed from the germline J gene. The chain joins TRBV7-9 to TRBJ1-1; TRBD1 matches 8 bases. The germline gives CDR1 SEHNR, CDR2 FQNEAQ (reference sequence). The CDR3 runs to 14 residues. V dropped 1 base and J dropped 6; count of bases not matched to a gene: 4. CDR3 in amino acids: CASSLVDRGPEAFF. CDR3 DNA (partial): TGTGCCAGCAGCTTAGTAGACAGGGGCCCTGAA.

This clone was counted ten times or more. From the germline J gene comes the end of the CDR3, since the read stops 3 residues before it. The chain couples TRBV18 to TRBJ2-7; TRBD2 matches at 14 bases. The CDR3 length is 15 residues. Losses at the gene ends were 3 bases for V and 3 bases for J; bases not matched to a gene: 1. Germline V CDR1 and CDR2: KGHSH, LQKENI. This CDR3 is CASSPGLAGDYEQYF. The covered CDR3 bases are TGTGCCAGCTCACCGGGACTAGCGGGAGACTACGAG.

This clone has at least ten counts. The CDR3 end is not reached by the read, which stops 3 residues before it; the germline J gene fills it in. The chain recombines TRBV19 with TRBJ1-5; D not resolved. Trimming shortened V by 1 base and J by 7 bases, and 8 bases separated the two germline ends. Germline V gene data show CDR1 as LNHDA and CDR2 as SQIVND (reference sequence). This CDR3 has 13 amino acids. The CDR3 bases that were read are TGTGCCAGTAGTATAGGGCCAGGCCAGCCC. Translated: CASSIGPGQP. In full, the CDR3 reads CASSIGPGQPQHF.

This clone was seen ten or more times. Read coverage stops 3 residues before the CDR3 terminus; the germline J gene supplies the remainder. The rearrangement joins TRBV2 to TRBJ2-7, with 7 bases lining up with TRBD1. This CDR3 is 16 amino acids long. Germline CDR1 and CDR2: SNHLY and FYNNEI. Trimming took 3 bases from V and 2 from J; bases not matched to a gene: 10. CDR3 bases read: TGTGCCAGCAGTGATGTTGAGGGGGCGAAGCCCTACGAG. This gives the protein CASSDVEGAKPYE. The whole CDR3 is CASSDVEGAKPYEQYF. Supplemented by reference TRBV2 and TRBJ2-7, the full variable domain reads EPEVTQTPSHQVTQMGQEVILRCVPISNHLYFYWYRQILGQKVEFLVSFYNNEISEKSEIFDDQFSVERPDGSNFTLKIRSTKLEDSAMYFCASSDVEGAKPYEQYFGPGTRLTVT.

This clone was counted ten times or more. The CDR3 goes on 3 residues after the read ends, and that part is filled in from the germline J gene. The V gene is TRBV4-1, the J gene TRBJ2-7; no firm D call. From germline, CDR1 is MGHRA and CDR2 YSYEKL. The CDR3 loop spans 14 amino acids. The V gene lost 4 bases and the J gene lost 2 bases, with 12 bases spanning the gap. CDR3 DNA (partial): TGCGCCAGCAGCCCAATAATAGGGCCCTACGAG. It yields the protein CASSPIIGPYE. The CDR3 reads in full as CASSPIIGPYEQYF.

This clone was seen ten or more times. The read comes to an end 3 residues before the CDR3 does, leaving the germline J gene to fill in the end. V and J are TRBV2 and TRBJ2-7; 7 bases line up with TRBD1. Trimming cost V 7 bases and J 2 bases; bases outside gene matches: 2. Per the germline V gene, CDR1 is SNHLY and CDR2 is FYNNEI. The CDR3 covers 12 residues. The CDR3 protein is CASMGQPYEQYF. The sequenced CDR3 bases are TGTGCCAGCATGGGACAGCCCTACGAG.

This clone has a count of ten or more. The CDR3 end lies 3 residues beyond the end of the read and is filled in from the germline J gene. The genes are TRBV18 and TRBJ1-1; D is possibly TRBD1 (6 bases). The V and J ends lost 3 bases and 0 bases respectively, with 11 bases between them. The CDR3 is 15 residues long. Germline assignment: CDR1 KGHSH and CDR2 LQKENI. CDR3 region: CASSPSGTLNTEAFF. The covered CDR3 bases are TGTGCCAGCTCACCTTCCGGGACACTGAACACTGAA. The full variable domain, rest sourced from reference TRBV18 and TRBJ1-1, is NAGVMQNPRHLVRRRGQEARLRCSPMKGHSHVYWYRQLPEEGLKFMVYLQKENIIDESGMPKERFSAEFPKEGPSILRIQQVVRGDSAAYFCASSPSGTLNTEAFFGQGTRLTVV.

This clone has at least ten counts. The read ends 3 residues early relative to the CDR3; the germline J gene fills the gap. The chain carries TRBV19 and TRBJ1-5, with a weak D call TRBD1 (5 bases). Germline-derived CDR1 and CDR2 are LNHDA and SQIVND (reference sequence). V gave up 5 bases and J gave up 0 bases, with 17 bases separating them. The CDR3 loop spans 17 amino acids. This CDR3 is CASSAYTRAYSNQPQHF. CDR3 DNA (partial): TGTGCCAGTAGTGCCTATACCAGGGCATATAGCAATCAGCCC.

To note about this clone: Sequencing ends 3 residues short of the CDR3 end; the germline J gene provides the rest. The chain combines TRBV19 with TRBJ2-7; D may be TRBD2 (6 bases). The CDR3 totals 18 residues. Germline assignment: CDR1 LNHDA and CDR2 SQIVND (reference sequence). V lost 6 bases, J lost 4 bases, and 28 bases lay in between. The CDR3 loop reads CASSKRGLAEGPVYEQYF. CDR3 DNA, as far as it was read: TGTGCCAGTAGCAAACGTGGATTAGCGGAAGGGCCAGTATACGAG.

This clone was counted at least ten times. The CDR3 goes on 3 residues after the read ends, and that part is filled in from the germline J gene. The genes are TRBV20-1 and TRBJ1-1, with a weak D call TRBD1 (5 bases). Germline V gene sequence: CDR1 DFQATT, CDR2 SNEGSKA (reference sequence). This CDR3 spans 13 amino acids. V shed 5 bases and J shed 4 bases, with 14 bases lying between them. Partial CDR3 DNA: TGCAGTGCTTCCCTCGGGGGAGTCACTGAA. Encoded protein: CSASLGGVTE. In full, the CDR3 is CSASLGGVTEAFF.

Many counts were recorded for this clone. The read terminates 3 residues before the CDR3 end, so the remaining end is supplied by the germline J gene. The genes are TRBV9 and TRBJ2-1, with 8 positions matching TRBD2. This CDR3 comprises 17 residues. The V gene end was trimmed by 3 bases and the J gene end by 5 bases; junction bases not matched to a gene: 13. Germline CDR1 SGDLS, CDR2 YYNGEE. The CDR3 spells CASSAHLSGVWDNEQFF. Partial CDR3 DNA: TGTGCCAGCAGCGCCCACCTTAGCGGGGTGTGGGACAATGAG.

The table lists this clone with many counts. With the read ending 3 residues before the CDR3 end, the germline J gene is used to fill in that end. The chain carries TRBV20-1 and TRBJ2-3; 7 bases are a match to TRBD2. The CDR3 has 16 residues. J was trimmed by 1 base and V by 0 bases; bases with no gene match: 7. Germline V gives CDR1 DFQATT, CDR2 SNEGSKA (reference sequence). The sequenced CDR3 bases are TGCAGTGCTAGAGATCCCGGGGGAGGGCGCACAGATACG. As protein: CSARDPGGGRTDT. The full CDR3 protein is CSARDPGGGRTDTQYF.

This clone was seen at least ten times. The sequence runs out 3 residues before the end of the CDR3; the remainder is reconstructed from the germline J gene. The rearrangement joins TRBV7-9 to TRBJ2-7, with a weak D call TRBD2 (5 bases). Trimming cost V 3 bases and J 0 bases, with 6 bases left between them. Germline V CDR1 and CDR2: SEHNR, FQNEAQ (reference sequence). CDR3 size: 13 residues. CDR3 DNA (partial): TGTGCCAGCAGCTTGGCGGGCTCCTACGAG. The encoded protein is CASSLAGSYE. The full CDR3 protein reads CASSLAGSYEQYF.

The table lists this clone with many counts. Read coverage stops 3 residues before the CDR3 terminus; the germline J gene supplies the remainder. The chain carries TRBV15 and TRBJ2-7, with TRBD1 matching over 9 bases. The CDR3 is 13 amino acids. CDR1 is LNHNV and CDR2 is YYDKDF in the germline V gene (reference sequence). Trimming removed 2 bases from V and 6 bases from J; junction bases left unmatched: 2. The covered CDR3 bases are TGTGCCACCAGCAGAAGGACAGGGGCCGAG. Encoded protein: CATSRRTGAE. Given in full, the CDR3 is CATSRRTGAEQYF.

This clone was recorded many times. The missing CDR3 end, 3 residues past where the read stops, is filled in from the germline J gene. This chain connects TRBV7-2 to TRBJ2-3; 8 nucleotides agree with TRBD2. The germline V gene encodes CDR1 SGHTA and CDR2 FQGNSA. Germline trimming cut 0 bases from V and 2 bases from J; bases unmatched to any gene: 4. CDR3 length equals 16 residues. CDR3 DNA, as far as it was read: TGTGCCAGCAGCTTAGCCCCTGGACTAGCCACAGATACG. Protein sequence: CASSLAPGLATDT. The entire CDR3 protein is CASSLAPGLATDTQYF.

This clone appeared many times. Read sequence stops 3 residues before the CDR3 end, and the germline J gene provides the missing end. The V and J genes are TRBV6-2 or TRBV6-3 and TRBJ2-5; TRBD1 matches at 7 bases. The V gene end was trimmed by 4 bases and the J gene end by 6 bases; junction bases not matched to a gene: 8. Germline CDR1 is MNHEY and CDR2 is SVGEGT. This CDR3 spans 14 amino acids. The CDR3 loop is CASSFDRVRQTQYF. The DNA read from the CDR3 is TGTGCCAGCAGTTTTGACAGGGTTCGGCAGACC.

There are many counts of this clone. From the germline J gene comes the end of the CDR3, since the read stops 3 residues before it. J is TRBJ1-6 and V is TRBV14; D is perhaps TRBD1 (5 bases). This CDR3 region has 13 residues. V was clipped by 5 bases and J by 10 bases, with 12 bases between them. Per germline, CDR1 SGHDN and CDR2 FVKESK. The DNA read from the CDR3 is TGTGCCAGCAGCTGGGATCGGGGGTCACCC. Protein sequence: CASSWDRGSP. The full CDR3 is CASSWDRGSPLHF.

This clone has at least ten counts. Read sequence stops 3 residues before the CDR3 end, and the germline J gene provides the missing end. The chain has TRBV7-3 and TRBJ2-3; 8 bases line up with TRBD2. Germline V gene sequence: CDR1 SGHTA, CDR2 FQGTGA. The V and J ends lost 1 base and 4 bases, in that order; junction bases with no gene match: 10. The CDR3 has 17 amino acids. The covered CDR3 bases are TGTGCCAGCAGCTTAAGGGGGGGGACTAGTGGAGCAGATACG. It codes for CASSLRGGTSGADT. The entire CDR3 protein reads CASSLRGGTSGADTQYF.

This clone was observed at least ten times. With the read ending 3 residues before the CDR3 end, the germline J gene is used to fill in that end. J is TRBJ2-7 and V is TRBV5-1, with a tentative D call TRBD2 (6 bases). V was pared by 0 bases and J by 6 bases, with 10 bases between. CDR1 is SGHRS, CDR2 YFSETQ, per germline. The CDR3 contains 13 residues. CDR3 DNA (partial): TGCGCCAGCAGCTTGGTATCGGGGGTCGAG. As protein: CASSLVSGVE. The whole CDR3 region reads CASSLVSGVEQYF.

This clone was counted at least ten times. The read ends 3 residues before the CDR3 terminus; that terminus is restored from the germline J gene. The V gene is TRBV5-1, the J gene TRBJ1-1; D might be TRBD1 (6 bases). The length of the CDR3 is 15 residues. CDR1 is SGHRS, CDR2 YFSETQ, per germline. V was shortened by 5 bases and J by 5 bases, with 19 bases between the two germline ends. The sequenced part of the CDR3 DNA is TGCGCCAGCAGTTTCAAGCCAGGGGCACAGACTGAA. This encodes CASSFKPGAQTE. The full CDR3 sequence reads CASSFKPGAQTEAFF.